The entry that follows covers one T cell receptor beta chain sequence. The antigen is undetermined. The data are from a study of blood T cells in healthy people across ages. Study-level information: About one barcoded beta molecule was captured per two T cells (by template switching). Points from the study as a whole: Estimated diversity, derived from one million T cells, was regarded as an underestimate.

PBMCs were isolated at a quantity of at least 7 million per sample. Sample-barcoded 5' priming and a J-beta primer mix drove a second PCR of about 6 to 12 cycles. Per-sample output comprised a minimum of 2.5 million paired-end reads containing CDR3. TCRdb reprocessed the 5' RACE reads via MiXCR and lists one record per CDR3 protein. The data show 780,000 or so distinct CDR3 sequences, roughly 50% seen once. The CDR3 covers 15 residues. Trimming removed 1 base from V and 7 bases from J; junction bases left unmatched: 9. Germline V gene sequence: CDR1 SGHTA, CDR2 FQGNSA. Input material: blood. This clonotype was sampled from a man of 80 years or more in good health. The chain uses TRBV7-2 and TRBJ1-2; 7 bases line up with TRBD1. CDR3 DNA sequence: TGTGCCAGCAGCTTAGAAGGGCAGGGGGTGTCTGGCTACACCTTC. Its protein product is CASSLEGQGVSGYTF.